These T cell receptor beta chains were read from a single sample in a study of patients and donors after allogeneic stem cell transplantation. MiXCR was run by TCRdb on the RT-PCR reads, yielding one entry per CDR3 protein. This sample has over 200,000 distinct CDR3 sequences, with around two fifths found just once. The sequenced sample was blood, either unsorted or a sorted T cell fraction (not recorded which). The receptors were gathered from a human donor who was either an allogeneic HSCT recipient or a stem cell or donor lymphocyte infusion donor (not recorded which). It is not recorded whose cells these are; they may come from a transplant donor. Each CDR3 is given with its conserved first and last residue. A D gene is named only where the DNA matches it firmly. Clone size appears in some rows only: once, few, many, or a class for an expanded clone.

TRBJ2-3	NA	15	NA	TRBV5-5	TGTGCCAGCAGCTTGGAACAGGCTAGCACAGATACGCAGTATTTT	CASSLEQASTDTQYF
TRBJ1-2	few	11	NA	TRBV15	TGTGCCACCAGCAGGAATCGCGGCTACACCTTC	CATSRNRGYTF
TRBJ1-2	NA	13	NA	TRBV5-1	TGCGCCAGCAGCTTGGGTCTGTACAAAGGCTACACCTTC	CASSLGLYKGYTF
TRBJ1-5	NA	17	TRBD1	TRBV18	TGTGCCAGCTCAACGGGACAGGGGGCTGTAGGCAATCAGCCCCAGCATTTT	CASSTGQGAVGNQPQHF
TRBJ2-7	NA	16	NA	TRBV4-1	TGCGCCAGCAGCCAAGATCGAGCTTTTTCCTCCTACGAGCAGTACTTC	CASSQDRAFSSYEQYF
TRBJ1-5	NA	13	TRBD1	TRBV20-1	TGCAGTGCAGAAGGACAGGGAGTTCAGCCCCAGCATTTT	CSAEGQGVQPQHF
TRBJ2-2	NA	15	NA	TRBV9	TGTGCCAGCAGCGTAGGACTAGCGAACACCGGGGAGCTGTTTTTT	CASSVGLANTGELFF
TRBJ1-6	many	13	NA	TRBV12-3/TRBV12-4	TGTGCCAGCAGTTTTGCAGGTTATTCACCCCTCCACTTT	CASSFAGYSPLHF
TRBJ1-5	few	15	NA	TRBV21-1	TGTGCCAGCAGCAAACTGGGACAGGGTAATCAGCCCCAGCATTTT	CASSKLGQGNQPQHF
TRBJ2-5	NA	16	TRBD1	TRBV4-1	TGCGCCAGCAGCCCCGCCGGGACAGGGACCCGCGAGACCCAGTACTTC	CASSPAGTGTRETQYF
TRBJ2-1	many	11	NA	TRBV29-1	TGCAGTGCGGGGTCCTACAATGAGCAGTTCTTC	CSAGSYNEQFF
TRBJ1-5	NA	15	NA	TRBV5-5	TGTGCCAGCAGCTTGGGGACCGCTAGCAATCAGCCCCAGCATTTT	CASSLGTASNQPQHF
TRBJ1-1	NA	15	NA	TRBV9	TGTGCCAGCAGCGTAGGGGGACGGGAGAACACTGAAGCTTTCTTT	CASSVGGRENTEAFF
TRBJ2-5	NA	13	NA	TRBV7-6	TGTGCCAGCAGCTTAGCCCTTTTAGAGACCCAGTACTTC	CASSLALLETQYF
TRBJ1-2	many	16	NA	TRBV12-3/TRBV12-4	TGTGCCAGCAGCACACGACCCCTCCGGGAATTCTATGGCTACACCTTC	CASSTRPLREFYGYTF
TRBJ1-2	few	15	NA	TRBV6-5	TGTGCCAGCAGTACACAATACGTCAGGGGAAGCGGCTACACCTTC	CASSTQYVRGSGYTF
TRBJ2-7	NA	14	TRBD2	TRBV29-1	TGCAGCGTGACAGGGACTAGCGGGTATTACGAGCAGTACTTC	CSVTGTSGYYEQYF
TRBJ1-4	NA	15	NA	TRBV20-1	TGCAGTGCTAGAGAGGGGGTGACTGTTGGTGAAAAACTGTTTTTT	CSAREGVTVGEKLFF
TRBJ1-1	many	12	NA	TRBV20-1	TGCAGTGCTAGAGCCCCGTCCTATGAAGCTTTCTTT	CSARAPSYEAFF
TRBJ2-5	NA	15	NA	TRBV27	TGTGCCAGCAGTTTATTGGGGCGCGTCCAAGAGACCCAGTACTTC	CASSLLGRVQETQYF
TRBJ1-6	few	14	NA	TRBV6-5	TGTGCCAGCACCCTTGGCCCCCCCAATTCACCCCTCCACTTT	CASTLGPPNSPLHF
TRBJ1-5	NA	15	NA	TRBV5-5	TGTGCCAGCAGTAGAGGGCCTTATAGCAATCAGCCCCAGCATTTT	CASSRGPYSNQPQHF
TRBJ1-1	few	13	NA	TRBV6-5	TGTGCCAGCAGTCACAATTGGGCCGTTGCCGCTTTCTTT	CASSHNWAVAAFF
TRBJ1-1	NA	11	NA	TRBV12-3/TRBV12-4	TGTGCCAGCAGTCTTCCGCGTGAAGCTTTCTTT	CASSLPREAFF
TRBJ1-2	NA	11	NA	TRBV29-1	TGCAGCGTGAGGACCCTCTATGGCTACACCTTC	CSVRTLYGYTF
TRBJ1-4	NA	15	NA	TRBV4-3	TGCGCCAGCAGCCAAGATGGCTCACGGGGCGAAAAACTGTTTTTT	CASSQDGSRGEKLFF
TRBJ1-5	NA	14	NA	TRBV28	TGTGCCAGCAGTTTAGACCCCGAACTGGGGCCCCAGCATTTT	CASSLDPELGPQHF
TRBJ1-1	few	12	NA	TRBV7-2	TGTGCCAGCAGCCGGGATCTTACAGAAGCTTTCTTT	CASSRDLTEAFF
TRBJ1-5	few	15	NA	TRBV12-3/TRBV12-4	TGTGCCAGCAGTTTAGCGCTTGGGGCGAATCAGCCCCAGCATTTT	CASSLALGANQPQHF
TRBJ1-6	few	15	NA	TRBV11-2	TGTGCCAGCAGCACCCCCACAGATTATAATTCACCCCTCCACTTT	CASSTPTDYNSPLHF
TRBJ2-3	few	11	NA	TRBV6-6	TGTGCCAGTAAGAGCACAGATACGCAGTATTTT	CASKSTDTQYF
TRBJ1-1	once	13	NA	TRBV20-1	TGCAGTGCTCCCCCAAGGGGGTACACTGAAGCTTTCTTT	CSAPPRGYTEAFF
TRBJ2-1	NA	13	NA	TRBV29-1	TGCAGTTGTCGCCGGGGGCTATACAATGAGCAGTTCTTC	CSCRRGLYNEQFF
TRBJ1-2	NA	13	NA	TRBV7-2	TGTGCCAGCAGCTTGTCGGCTGGAGGGGGCTACACCTTC	CASSLSAGGGYTF
TRBJ2-6	NA	16	NA	TRBV5-8	TGTGCCAGCAGCTCCGGGACATACTCTGGGGCCAACGTCCTGACTTTC	CASSSGTYSGANVLTF
TRBJ1-2	NA	14	NA	TRBV3-1	TGTGCCAGCAGCCGAGGGCGCAGGGAGGATGGCTACACCTTC	CASSRGRREDGYTF
TRBJ1-1	few	16	NA	TRBV29-1	TGCAGCGTTGAAGATGTTACACCATATTGGAACACTGAAGCTTTCTTT	CSVEDVTPYWNTEAFF
TRBJ1-2	NA	16	NA	TRBV5-1	TGTGCCAGCAGCTCAGGGGACATCCACCTTAACTATGGCTACACCTTC	CASSSGDIHLNYGYTF
TRBJ2-7	NA	13	NA	TRBV3-1	TGTGCCAGCAGCCAAAGCGATAACTACGAGCAGTACTTC	CASSQSDNYEQYF
TRBJ2-7	NA	16	NA	TRBV20-1	TGCAGTGCTAGAGATCTACGGGGTCGCGTCTTAGACGAGCAGTACTTC	CSARDLRGRVLDEQYF
TRBJ1-1	many	16	TRBD1	TRBV6-6	TGTGCCAGCAGTTACGATATCTACAGGGGGAACACTGAAGCTTTCTTT	CASSYDIYRGNTEAFF
TRBJ1-3	NA	16	NA	TRBV6-1	TGTGCCAGCAGTTTACGAGGGTCCGCCTCTGGAAACACCATATATTTT	CASSLRGSASGNTIYF
TRBJ2-6	few	19	TRBD1	TRBV12-3/TRBV12-4	TGTGCCAGCAGTCCCGCGACAGGGCCTACCTTCTCTGGGGCCAACGTCCTGACTTTC	CASSPATGPTFSGANVLTF
TRBJ1-2	few	13	NA	TRBV7-9	TGTGCCAGCAGCCGCGGGTGGGACTATGGCTACACCTTC	CASSRGWDYGYTF
TRBJ1-2	few	15	TRBD1	TRBV12-3/TRBV12-4	TGTGCCAGCAGTCCCCCGACAGGGACTAACTATGGCTACACCTTC	CASSPPTGTNYGYTF